These 3 T cell receptor beta chains were sequenced from one sample in a study of blood T cell repertoires in COVID-19. Clones were read by immunoSEQ multiplex PCR, and TCRdb kept only the in-frame ones, dropping some. The sample has some 230,000 clones; approximately 80% are singletons. The sequenced material came from PBMCs or T cells enriched from blood (not recorded which). Every receptor here comes from a woman aged 35 to 49 with acute COVID-19.

Here the CDR3 reads CASGARGPETQYF. CDR3 coding DNA: TGTGCCAGTGGGGCAAGGGGGCCAGAGACCCAGTACTTC. This sequence joins TRBV19 and TRBJ2-5; 7 nucleotides agree with TRBD1. Per germline, CDR1 LNHDA and CDR2 SQIVND (reference sequence). This CDR3 spans 13 amino acids. V dropped 8 bases and J dropped 4; count of bases not matched to a gene: 7. Combining the CDR3 with reference TRBV19 and TRBJ2-5 gives the whole variable domain DGGITQSPKYLFRKEGQNVTLSCEQNLNHDAMYWYRQDPGQGLRLIYYSQIVNDFQKGDIAEGYSVSREKKESFPLTVTSAQKNPTAFYLCASGARGPETQYFGPGTRLLVL.

The chain joins TRBV2 to TRBJ2-2, with 12 nucleotides matching TRBD1. Per the germline V gene, CDR1 is SNHLY and CDR2 is FYNNEI. The CDR3 runs 15 residues. J was trimmed by 7 bases and V by 6 bases; bases with no gene match: 6. CDR3 sequence reads: CASSVGQGAVGELFF. CDR3 in DNA: TGTGCCAGCAGCGTGGGACAGGGGGCAGTCGGGGAGCTGTTTTTT.

This clone was recorded a few times. The chain couples TRBV6-1 to TRBJ1-5; the match to TRBD1 covers 7 bases. Germline V gene data show CDR1 as MNHNS and CDR2 as SASEGT. The CDR3 is 14 amino acids. Losses at the gene ends were 3 bases for V and 6 bases for J; bases not matched to a gene: 5. CDR3 loop: CASSDGQVAQPQHF. The CDR3 bases are TGTGCCAGCAGTGACGGACAGGTTGCTCAGCCCCAGCATTTT.